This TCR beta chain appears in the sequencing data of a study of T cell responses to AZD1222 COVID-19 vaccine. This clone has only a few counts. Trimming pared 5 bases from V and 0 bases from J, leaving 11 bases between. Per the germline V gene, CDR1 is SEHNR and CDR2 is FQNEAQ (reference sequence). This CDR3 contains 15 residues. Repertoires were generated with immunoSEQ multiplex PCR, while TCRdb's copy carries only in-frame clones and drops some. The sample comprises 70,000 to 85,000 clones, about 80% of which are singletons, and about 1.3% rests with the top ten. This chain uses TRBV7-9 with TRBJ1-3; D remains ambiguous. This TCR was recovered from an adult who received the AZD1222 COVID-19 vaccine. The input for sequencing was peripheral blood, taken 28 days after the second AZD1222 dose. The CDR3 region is CASSPVSGSGNTIYF. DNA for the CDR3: TGTGCCAGCAGCCCGGTATCGGGCTCTGGAAACACCATATATTTT.